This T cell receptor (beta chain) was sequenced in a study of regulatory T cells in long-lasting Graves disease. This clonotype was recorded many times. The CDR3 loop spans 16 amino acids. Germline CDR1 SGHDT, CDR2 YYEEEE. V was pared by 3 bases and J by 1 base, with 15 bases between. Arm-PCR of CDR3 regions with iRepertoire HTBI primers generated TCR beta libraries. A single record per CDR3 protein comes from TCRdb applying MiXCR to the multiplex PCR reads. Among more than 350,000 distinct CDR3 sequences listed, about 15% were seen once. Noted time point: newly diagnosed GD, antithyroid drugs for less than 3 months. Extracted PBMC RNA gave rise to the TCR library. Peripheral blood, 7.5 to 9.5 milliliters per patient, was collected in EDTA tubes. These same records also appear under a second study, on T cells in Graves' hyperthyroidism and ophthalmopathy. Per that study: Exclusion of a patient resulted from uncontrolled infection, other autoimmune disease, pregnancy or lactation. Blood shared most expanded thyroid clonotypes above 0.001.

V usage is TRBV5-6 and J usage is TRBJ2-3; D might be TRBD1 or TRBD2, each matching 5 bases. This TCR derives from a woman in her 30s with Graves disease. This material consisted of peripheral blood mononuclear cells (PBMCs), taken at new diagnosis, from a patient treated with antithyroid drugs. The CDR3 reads CASSSGTLVGTDTQYF. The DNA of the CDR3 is TGTGCCAGCAGCTCGGGGACCCTGGTGGGCACAGATACGCAGTATTTT.